These T cell receptor beta chains were read from a single sample in a study of graft-versus-host responses after intestinal transplantation. For these receptors, no antigen is known. Only in-frame clones appear in the TCRdb table, and some are missing; sequencing was by immunoSEQ multiplex PCR. The table shows just under 90,000 clones, with 80% to 85% occurring only once. This sample comprised unstimulated CD8+ T cells sorted from spleen or lymph node cells, obtained before intestinal transplant. All receptors come from a human donor who received an intestinal transplant. CDR3s include the opening cysteine and the closing phenylalanine or tryptophan. Each record gives: CDR3 length, V gene, D gene, J gene, CDR3 protein. The D gene is left open where the match is weak.

>15|TRBV10-3|NA|TRBJ2-2
CAISDLPGNTGELFF
>16|TRBV28|NA|TRBJ2-3
CASSLYTTFHTDTQYF
>14|TRBV14|TRBD1|TRBJ1-1
CASSPRRTGWRAFF
>13|TRBV5-1|TRBD1|TRBJ2-1
CASTPGQYNEQFF
>15|TRBV6-4|TRBD1|TRBJ2-1
CASSDSGTGVDEQFF
>15|TRBV7-2|NA|TRBJ2-1
CASSLGGPSGNEQFF
>16|TRBV27|TRBD1|TRBJ2-7
CASSLSITGDLWEQYF
>14|TRBV6-5|TRBD1|TRBJ2-5
CASSPYRGQETQYF
>13|TRBV9|NA|TRBJ2-7
CASSVSETYEQYF
>14|TRBV5-6|NA|TRBJ2-5
CASSSSGSQETQYF
>13|TRBV27|NA|TRBJ2-2
CASSSWGTGELFF
>13|TRBV2|TRBD2|TRBJ2-4
CATGGRESNIQYF
>12|TRBV5-6|NA|TRBJ1-1
CASSFQGTEAFF
>17|TRBV18|NA|TRBJ1-6
CASSPEKGIGYNSPLHF
>10|TRBV9|NA|TRBJ1-2
CASSSVGYTF
>11|TRBV5-6|NA|TRBJ2-7
CASSSTGEQYF
>12|TRBV5-6|NA|TRBJ2-7
CASSSTTYEQYF
>14|TRBV29-1|NA|TRBJ1-1
CSVGWLEGSTEAFF
>13|TRBV6-6|TRBD1|TRBJ1-1
CASTSGGGLEAFF
>17|TRBV15|TRBD2|TRBJ2-2
CATRLTGRSGGTGELFF
>14|TRBV4-2|NA|TRBJ2-1
CASSQERPSNEQFF
>14|TRBV2|NA|TRBJ1-6
CASKDEAGNSPLHF
>14|TRBV6-1|NA|TRBJ2-2
CASSESRGTGELFF
>15|TRBV4-2|TRBD1|TRBJ1-4
CASSQETGGSEKLFF
>12|TRBV5-6|NA|TRBJ1-5
CASSQPGQPQHF
>15|TRBV19|TRBD1|TRBJ2-7
CASSIAPTGGYEQYF
>13|TRBV6-5|NA|TRBJ2-3
CASSNGATDTQYF
>15|TRBV6-1|TRBD1|TRBJ2-5
CASSGDRGLQETQYF
>11|TRBV19|NA|TRBJ1-2
CAATSRAGYTF
>13|TRBV6-5|NA|TRBJ1-2
CASSFQGSYGYTF
>15|TRBV6-5|NA|TRBJ2-7
CASSYSGGPSSEQYF
>14|TRBV6-1|TRBD2|TRBJ2-3
CASSPAGITDTQYF
>13|TRBV10-1|NA|TRBJ1-3
CASSDPSGNTIYF
>18|TRBV13|TRBD2|TRBJ2-1
CASSLVERGVPAYNEQFF
>11|TRBV27|NA|TRBJ2-7
CASSPGVEQYF
>18|TRBV10-1|TRBD2|TRBJ2-3
CASSDTSGRAFGTDTQYF
>15|TRBV7-6|NA|TRBJ2-5
CASSLALDSQETQYF
>14|TRBV6-6|TRBD1|TRBJ2-7
CASTRDRISYEQYF
>12|TRBV7-9|TRBD1|TRBJ1-5
CASGQGDQPQHF
>15|TRBV27|TRBD2|TRBJ2-5
CASMPGLAVQETQYF
>12|TRBV13|TRBD1|TRBJ2-7
CASSPGTGREYF
>14|TRBV7-3|NA|TRBJ2-1
CASSPEGEDNEQFF
>14|TRBV11-2|NA|TRBJ1-1
CASSLEAGKGEAFF
>14|TRBV6-6|NA|TRBJ2-5
CASSYPRGQETQYF
>14|TRBV15|NA|NA
CATSREWQGYEQYF
>14|TRBV4-1|NA|TRBJ2-3
CASSQVEAVDTQYF
>14|TRBV27|NA|TRBJ1-5
CASSVTGSNQPQHF
>14|TRBV6-1|TRBD1|TRBJ2-7
CASRPGTGGYEQYF
>17|TRBV5-6|NA|TRBJ2-3
CASSLVWGGRSTDTQYF
>12|TRBV19|TRBD2|TRBJ2-5
CASSPGGETQYF
>14|TRBV29-1|NA|TRBJ2-2
CSALDAEWTGELFF
>15|TRBV28|TRBD2|TRBJ2-1
CASSFAGEGYNEQFF
>14|TRBV7-9|NA|TRBJ2-7
CASSPTTATYEQYF
>13|TRBV18|NA|TRBJ2-1
CASSRTTYNEQFF